This entry describes one T cell receptor (beta chain). Its cognate antigen is unknown. This sample is part of a study of OX40 agonist ivuxolimab in advanced cancers. About the research overall: All patients had ivuxolimab intravenously every 2 weeks at 0.01 to 10 mg/kg. Study results and caveats: Expanded peripheral T cell antigen specificity was not determined. Mean expanded clone counts were higher in CD8+ than CD4+ T cells.

Trimming took 5 bases from V and 8 from J; bases not matched to a gene: 4. The CDR3 totals 14 residues. Germline CDR1 MRHNA, CDR2 SNTAGT. Measured with immunoSEQ multiplex PCR; TCRdb has only the in-frame clones, and not every one. The sample yields approximately 80,000 clones, roughly 89% seen once. Patients were ineligible given autoimmune disease history or systemic immunosuppression. The chain couples TRBV6-4 to TRBJ1-6; 9 bases are shared with TRBD1. This clonotype was sampled from an adult with an advanced solid tumor such as melanoma, head and neck, liver or kidney cancer. Sequenced material: CD4+ or CD8+ T cells sorted from blood, taken in a trial of the OX40 agonist ivuxolimab. The CDR3 DNA is TGTGCCAGCAGTCCTGGGGACAGGGATTCACCCCTCCACTTT. Amino acid sequence: CASSPGDRDSPLHF.